What follows are 13 T cell receptor beta chains derived from one specimen sequenced in a study of T-cell memory formation after mild COVID-19. TCRdb re-analysed the 5' RACE reads in MiXCR, keeping a single row per CDR3 protein. The sample includes 140,000 or so distinct CDR3 sequences, 13% to 15% seen only once; the top ten take about 30%. Material for sequencing was PBMCs or a T cell subset sorted from them (not recorded which). The receptors originated from an adult woman who had mild COVID-19 (a few samples of this study predate the infection). Cell type and time point are not known.

The CDR3 here is CASVAGQGAGELFF. The CDR3 DNA reads TGTGCCAGTGTCGCGGGACAGGGGGCCGGGGAGCTGTTTTTT. The chain is built from TRBV5-4 and TRBJ2-2; 11 bases align to TRBD1. This CDR3 spans 14 amino acids. Germline CDR1 is SGHNT and CDR2 is YYREEE (reference sequence). V shed 8 bases and J 6 bases; nucleotides not matched to a gene: 6. The whole variable domain, filled in from reference TRBV5-4 and TRBJ2-2, reads ETGVTQSPTHLIKTRGQQVTLRCSSQSGHNTVSWYQQALGQGPQFIFQYYREEENGRGNFPPRFSGLQFPNYSSELNVNALELDDSALYLCASVAGQGAGELFFGEGSRLTVL.

This clonotype was seen ten or more times. V gene TRBV5-5 combines with J gene TRBJ2-2; 7 nucleotides match TRBD2. Germline CDR1 reads SGHKS; CDR2 reads YYEKEE (reference sequence). Losses at the gene ends were 3 bases for V and 6 bases for J; bases not matched to a gene: 8. There are 15 residues in the CDR3. The CDR3 DNA reads as TGTGCCAGCAGCTCGGGGGGAGGGACCGCCGGGGAGCTGTTTTTT. Encoded protein: CASSSGGGTAGELFF.

CDR3 DNA: TGTGCCAGCAGCCCCCCTGAGATAGAGACCCAGTACTTC. It encodes CASSPPEIETQYF. The V call is TRBV7-9, the J call TRBJ2-5; no reliable D call. Germline CDR1 is SEHNR and CDR2 is FQNEAQ (reference sequence). The CDR3 extends over 13 amino acids. V gave up 5 bases and J gave up 4 bases, with 11 bases separating them.

This clonotype occurred a few times. This rearrangement joins TRBV4-1 to TRBJ1-1, with D unresolved. The V end was cut by 0 bases, the J end by 6 bases, with 8 bases between. This CDR3 has 13 amino acids. The V gene's germline CDR1 is MGHRA and CDR2 YSYEKL. The CDR3 nucleotides read TGCGCCAGCAGCCAAGAGGAATCCCCTGAAGCTTTCTTT. Translation gives CASSQEESPEAFF.

This clonotype was recorded a few times. The rearrangement links TRBV30 to TRBJ1-5, with D tentatively TRBD1 (6 bases). Germline CDR1 and CDR2: GTSNPN and SVGIG (reference sequence). This CDR3 spans 15 amino acids. Trimming removed 1 base from V and 0 bases from J, with 10 bases in between. The CDR3 is CAWSEGVNSNQPQHF. The CDR3 coding sequence is TGTGCCTGGAGTGAGGGGGTAAATAGCAATCAGCCCCAGCATTTT. Variable domain in full (rest from reference TRBV30 and TRBJ1-5): SQTIHQWPATLVQPVGSPLSLECTVEGTSNPNLYWYRQAAGRGLQLLFYSVGIGQISSEVPQNLSASRPQDRQFILSSKKLLLSDSGFYLCAWSEGVNSNQPQHFGDGTRLSIL.

There are a few counts of this clonotype. The chain couples TRBV5-1 to TRBJ2-7; D is tentatively TRBD1 or TRBD2 (5 bases each). Germline V lookup: CDR1 SGHRS, CDR2 YFSETQ. This CDR3 region has 14 residues. Trimming left V 3 bases short and J 2 bases short, with 12 bases between. The CDR3 DNA follows: TGCGCCAGCAGCTCCGGGACCCCAGCCTACGAGCAGTACTTC. Residues: CASSSGTPAYEQYF.

This clonotype came up a few times. The gene calls are TRBV7-6 and TRBJ1-2, with TRBD1 matching 7 bases. The CDR3 is 15 amino acids. Trimming cost V 5 bases and J 0 bases; bases outside gene matches: 6. Germline V gene sequence: CDR1 SGHVS, CDR2 FNYEAQ. CDR3 in DNA: TGTGCCAGCAGCCCTTTAGACAGGGCTAACTATGGCTACACCTTC. Translated, it gives CASSPLDRANYGYTF.

DNA of the CDR3: TGTGCCAGCAGCGTCCCAGGGTGGGTGGACACTGAAGCTTTCTTT. Its translation is CASSVPGWVDTEAFF. The chain has TRBV13 and TRBJ1-1, with D possibly TRBD1 on 5 matching bases. CDR3 length: 15 amino acids. Germline loops: CDR1 PRHDT, CDR2 FYEKMQ (reference sequence). Trimming shortened V by 5 bases and J by 3 bases, and 16 bases separated the two germline ends.

The chain recombines TRBV6-2 or TRBV6-3 with TRBJ2-1, with D maybe TRBD2 (6 bases). Trimming shortened V by 1 base and J by 4 bases, and 11 bases separated the two germline ends. The V gene's germline CDR1 is MNHEY and CDR2 SVGEGT. CDR3 length equals 15 residues. CDR3 DNA sequence: TGTGCCAGCAGTTACTTAGGCGGGGTATACAATGAGCAGTTCTTC. Protein product: CASSYLGGVYNEQFF.

Only one count was recorded for this clonotype. The rearrangement joins TRBV5-1 to TRBJ2-6; 15 bases are shared with TRBD2. Germline CDR1 SGHRS, CDR2 YFSETQ. Losses at the gene ends were 4 bases for V and 4 bases for J; bases not matched to a gene: 15. The CDR3 length is 21 residues. In DNA, the CDR3 is TGCGCCAGCAGCCCCGCTGGACTAGCGGGAGGGCCCTCAAGGGGGGCCAACGTCCTGACTTTC. As protein: CASSPAGLAGGPSRGANVLTF.

The rearrangement links TRBV6-5 to TRBJ2-7; 8 nucleotides match TRBD2. V lost 6 bases and J lost 3; bases outside the gene matches: 10. There are 15 residues in the CDR3. CDR1 MNHEY and CDR2 SVGAGI come from the germline V gene. The CDR3 DNA sequence: TGTGCCAGCAGCCCCGTGTCGGGAGGGTTCTACGAGCAGTACTTC. Encoded protein: CASSPVSGGFYEQYF.

The chain links TRBV7-9 to TRBJ2-7; tentative D call: TRBD2 (6 bases). Germline assignment: CDR1 SEHNR and CDR2 FQNEAQ (reference sequence). This CDR3 is built from 16 residues. The germline V and J ends were trimmed by 3 bases and 0 bases, with 15 bases remaining between them. CDR3: CASSFGRDSSSYEQYF. The CDR3 DNA sequence: TGTGCCAGCAGCTTTGGTCGGGACTCAAGCTCCTACGAGCAGTACTTC.

This clonotype was seen a few times. V is TRBV6-1 and J is TRBJ1-2; 10 bases fit TRBD1. Germline V lookup: CDR1 MNHNS, CDR2 SASEGT. CDR3 size: 14 residues. The ends lost 5 bases at V and 6 bases at J; junction bases unmatched: 6. This chain's CDR3 is CASSPRDRGHGYTF. As DNA, the CDR3 is TGTGCCAGCAGTCCAAGGGACAGGGGACATGGCTACACCTTC.